The clone carrying this T cell receptor (beta chain) showed up just a few times. What it binds is not known. The sample comes from a study of T-cell reconstitution after alpha-beta-depleted transplantation in children. The length of the CDR3 is 16 residues. Germline CDR1 reads SGHTA; CDR2 reads FQGNSA. Trimming cost V 4 bases and J 1 base; bases outside gene matches: 8. The authors prepared the TCRbeta library with unique molecular identifiers. TCRdb redid the calling of the PCR reads with MiXCR, one entry per CDR3 protein. The table shows approximately 89,000 distinct CDR3 sequences, with 15% to 19% occurring only once. Study-wide results and caveats: Expanded clones from the graft, numbering several hundred, reportedly supplied alpha-beta T cells about two months after transplant. Diversity of TCRbeta at day 60 was high in some patients, arising from surviving recipient T cells and thymic progenitors. T-cell counts and diversity at one year post-transplant came mainly from newly produced T cells.

The chain links TRBV7-2 to TRBJ1-1; 8 bases map to TRBD1. The sequence was obtained from a male patient between 2 and 15 years old who had a stem cell transplant for acute lymphoblastic leukemia, so the T cells may come from the graft donor. The sample in question was PBMCs, mostly from graft donor cells, obtained 180 days after TCRalphabeta/CD19-depleted stem cell transplant. The CDR3 DNA reads TGTGCCAGCAGCTCAGCAGGGGGCTATTCGAACACTGAAGCTTTCTTT. This translates into CASSSAGGYSNTEAFF. The whole variable domain, remainder taken from reference TRBV7-2 and TRBJ1-1, is GAGVSQSPSNKVTEKGKDVELRCDPISGHTALYWYRQSLGQGLEFLIYFQGNSAPDKSGLPSDRFSAERTGGSVSTLTIQRTQQEDSAVYLCASSSAGGYSNTEAFFGQGTRLTVV.